Shown below are 9 T cell receptor beta chains from a single sample sequenced in a study of control samples from healthy donors and cancer patients. Profiled with immunoSEQ multiplex PCR; TCRdb holds only in-frame clones, not every one. The sample has some 96,000 clones, roughly 93% seen once. The sample was blood. These receptors all stem from a man aged 18 to 30 in good health.

This chain joins TRBV24-1 and TRBJ2-3, with D uncertain. In germline, CDR1 is KGHDR, CDR2 SFDVKD. The CDR3 contains 14 residues. The V and J ends lost 3 bases and 6 bases respectively, with 12 bases between them. This CDR3 is CATSDQGLGDTQYF. CDR3 nucleotide sequence: TGTGCCACCAGTGATCAAGGATTAGGGGATACGCAGTATTTT.

The chain uses TRBV5-1 and TRBJ1-1, with D tentatively TRBD1 (5 bases). The CDR3 has 14 residues. Deletions cut 2 bases from V and 4 bases from J, with 12 bases between. Looked up from germline, CDR1 is SGHRS and CDR2 is YFSETQ. In nucleotides, the CDR3 is TGCGCCAGCAGCTTTGGTTCAGGGAGCACTGAAGCTTTCTTT. It codes for CASSFGSGSTEAFF.

This chain uses TRBV19 with TRBJ1-1; 8 bases are a match to TRBD1. The J segment lost 5 bases and the V segment lost 3 bases, leaving 11 bases of the junction unmatched. The germline gives CDR1 LNHDA, CDR2 SQIVND (reference sequence). The CDR3 contains 16 residues. The CDR3 sequence is CASSIPRTGQGTEAFF. CDR3 in DNA: TGTGCCAGTAGTATTCCTAGGACAGGGCAGGGTACTGAAGCTTTCTTT.

The V gene is TRBV2, the J gene TRBJ2-3; no clear D gene. CDR3 length: 15 residues. The ends were cut back, 8 bases at V and 3 bases at J, with 18 bases in the middle. The germline CDR1 and CDR2 sequences are SNHLY and FYNNEI. CDR3 loop: CASLSGGFLTDTQYF. The CDR3 nucleotides read TGTGCCAGCCTCTCGGGTGGGTTTTTGACAGATACGCAGTATTTT.

A single count supports this clone. The gene calls are TRBV2 and TRBJ1-2; the D is unclear. V was cut by 3 bases and J by 1 base, with 6 bases left in between. The germline V gene has CDR1 SNHLY and CDR2 FYNNEI. The CDR3 runs 13 residues. The DNA for the CDR3 is TGTGCCAGCAGTGACGGCAGTAACTATGGCTACACCTTC. Translation: CASSDGSNYGYTF.

The rearrangement joins TRBV2 to TRBJ2-3; unclear D gene. The CDR3 extends over 14 amino acids. Germline lookup yields CDR1 SNHLY and CDR2 FYNNEI. The V and J ends lost 8 bases and 0 bases respectively, with 12 bases between them. The CDR3 spells CASRTGSSTDTQYF. In DNA, the CDR3 is TGTGCCAGCCGAACCGGGTCCAGCACAGATACGCAGTATTTT.

The V call is TRBV18, the J call TRBJ2-3, with TRBD2 matching over 9 bases. This CDR3 region has 16 residues. Germline values: CDR1 KGHSH, CDR2 LQKENI. Trimming cost V 3 bases and J 5 bases; bases outside gene matches: 9. CDR3 sequence reads: CASSPTLAGTEDTQYF. Here the CDR3 DNA reads TGTGCCAGCTCACCCACCCTAGCGGGGACGGAAGATACGCAGTATTTT.

The chain couples TRBV25-1 to TRBJ1-2, with 7 positions matching TRBD1. CDR1 is MGHDK and CDR2 is SYGVNS in the germline V gene. The length of the CDR3 is 16 residues. V gave up 2 bases and J gave up 6 bases; unmatched junction bases: 12. The CDR3 bases are TGTGCCAGCAGTGAACCACAGAAAGGGGGCTTACATGGCTACACCTTC. It translates to CASSEPQKGGLHGYTF.

In nucleotides, the CDR3 is TGTGCCAGCATGACAGGGAGGAGCACTGAAGCTTTCTTT. It translates to CASMTGRSTEAFF. The rearrangement uses TRBV2 and TRBJ1-1, with 7 positions matching TRBD1. J gave up 4 bases and V 7 bases, and 6 bases lay outside the gene matches. Germline V gene data show CDR1 as SNHLY and CDR2 as FYNNEI. CDR3 length: 13 residues.